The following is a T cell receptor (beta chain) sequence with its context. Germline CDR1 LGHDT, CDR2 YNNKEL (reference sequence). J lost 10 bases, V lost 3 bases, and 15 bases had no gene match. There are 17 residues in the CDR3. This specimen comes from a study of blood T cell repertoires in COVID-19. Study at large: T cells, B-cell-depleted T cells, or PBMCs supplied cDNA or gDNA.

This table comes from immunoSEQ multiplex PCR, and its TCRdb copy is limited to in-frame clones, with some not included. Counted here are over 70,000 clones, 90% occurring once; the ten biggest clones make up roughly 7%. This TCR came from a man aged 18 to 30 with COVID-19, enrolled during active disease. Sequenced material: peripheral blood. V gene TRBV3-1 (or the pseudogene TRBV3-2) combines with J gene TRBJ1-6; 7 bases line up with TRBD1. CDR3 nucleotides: TGTGCCAGCAGCCAGGACCTCGGGACAGCCAAAAAGTCACCCCTCCACTTT. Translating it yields CASSQDLGTAKKSPLHF.